This T cell receptor beta chain was captured in a study of T cell changes during pregnancy in multiple sclerosis. This CDR3 has 13 residues. Deletions cut 4 bases from V and 5 bases from J, with 12 bases between. Germline CDR1 MNHEY, CDR2 SMNVEV (reference sequence). Method: immunoSEQ multiplex PCR; TCRdb's copy keeps in-frame clones and lacks some. The sample carries roughly 48,000 clones, about 95% recorded once. The source was CD8+ T cells from peripheral blood mononuclear cells, collected in the first trimester of pregnancy. The clonotype comes from a female donor with multiple sclerosis, enrolled in a pregnancy study. The chain combines TRBV27 with TRBJ2-7; possibly TRBD1 for D (6 bases). CDR3 sequence reads: CASSSTGWNEQYF. As DNA, the CDR3 is TGTGCCAGCAGTTCCACAGGGTGGAACGAGCAGTACTTC.